This is a list of T cell receptor beta chains from one sample in a study of blood T cell repertoires in COVID-19. Sequencing was performed with immunoSEQ multiplex PCR; in TCRdb, only in-frame clones are kept and a portion is missing. The sample has around 91,000 clones, around 79% seen once. Sequences were obtained from peripheral blood. The source of these receptors is a woman older than 75 with active or convalescent COVID-19. The CDR3 runs from the conserved cysteine through the conserved F or W. A D gene is named only where the DNA matches it firmly. Clone size is stated in some rows and not others, as once, few, many or a class when expanded.

clone_size: -
j_call: TRBJ2-7
cdr3_length: 12
d_call: -
v_call: TRBV29-1
cdr3_aa: CSVVGGVGEQYF
cdr3_nt: TGCAGCGTTGTTGGAGGGGTGGGCGAGCAGTACTTC

clone_size: -
j_call: TRBJ2-1
cdr3_length: 15
d_call: TRBD2
v_call: TRBV14
cdr3_aa: CASSQLLAGASEQFF
cdr3_nt: TGTGCCAGCAGCCAATTACTAGCGGGAGCGAGTGAGCAGTTCTTC

clone_size: -
j_call: TRBJ1-3
cdr3_length: 16
d_call: -
v_call: TRBV2
cdr3_aa: CASSTPRGVPGNTIYF
cdr3_nt: TGTGCCAGCAGCACCCCCCGCGGGGTCCCTGGAAACACCATATATTTT

clone_size: -
j_call: TRBJ1-2
cdr3_length: 16
d_call: -
v_call: TRBV5-1
cdr3_aa: CASSLMADSVSGGYTF
cdr3_nt: TGTGCCAGCAGCTTGATGGCCGACAGTGTGTCTGGTGGCTACACCTTC

clone_size: -
j_call: TRBJ2-2
cdr3_length: 15
d_call: -
v_call: TRBV5-4
cdr3_aa: CASSLAGPNTGELFF
cdr3_nt: TGTGCCAGCAGCTTGGCTGGGCCGAACACCGGGGAGCTGTTTTTT

clone_size: once
j_call: TRBJ2-7
cdr3_length: 14
d_call: TRBD1
v_call: TRBV7-8
cdr3_aa: CASSPGTGVYEQYF
cdr3_nt: TGTGCCAGCAGCCCTGGGACAGGGGTTTACGAGCAGTACTTC

clone_size: -
j_call: TRBJ1-1
cdr3_length: 12
d_call: -
v_call: TRBV11-2
cdr3_aa: CASSPRRGEAFF
cdr3_nt: TGTGCCAGCAGCCCAAGGCGGGGTGAAGCTTTCTTT

clone_size: -
j_call: TRBJ2-7
cdr3_length: 13
d_call: -
v_call: TRBV11-2
cdr3_aa: CASSLTTGLEQYF
cdr3_nt: TGTGCCAGCAGCTTAACCACAGGACTAGAGCAGTACTTC

clone_size: -
j_call: TRBJ1-2
cdr3_length: 13
d_call: -
v_call: TRBV27
cdr3_aa: CASRDTGLYGYTF
cdr3_nt: TGTGCCAGCAGAGATACAGGTCTCTATGGCTACACCTTC

clone_size: -
j_call: TRBJ2-3
cdr3_length: 18
d_call: TRBD1
v_call: TRBV6-1
cdr3_aa: CASSETTTGARGTDTQYF
cdr3_nt: TGTGCCAGCAGTGAAACGACGACAGGGGCGAGGGGCACAGATACGCAGTATTTT

clone_size: -
j_call: TRBJ1-1
cdr3_length: 9
d_call: -
v_call: TRBV5-4
cdr3_aa: CAMGDEAFF
cdr3_nt: TGTGCCATGGGAGATGAAGCTTTCTTT

clone_size: -
j_call: TRBJ2-7
cdr3_length: 15
d_call: TRBD2
v_call: TRBV4-1
cdr3_aa: CASSQVASGFDEQYF
cdr3_nt: TGCGCCAGCAGCCAGGTGGCTAGCGGGTTCGACGAGCAGTACTTC

clone_size: -
j_call: TRBJ1-4
cdr3_length: 12
d_call: -
v_call: TRBV21-1
cdr3_aa: CAGPGRGEKLFF
cdr3_nt: TGTGCCGGACCCGGACGGGGTGAAAAACTGTTTTTT

clone_size: -
j_call: TRBJ2-1
cdr3_length: 19
d_call: TRBD1
v_call: TRBV28
cdr3_aa: CASSPHRTGGSGRKDEQFF
cdr3_nt: TGTGCCAGCAGTCCCCACCGGACAGGGGGAAGCGGGAGAAAGGATGAGCAGTTCTTC

clone_size: -
j_call: TRBJ2-2
cdr3_length: 14
d_call: -
v_call: TRBV28
cdr3_aa: CARLTSGVTGELFF
cdr3_nt: TGTGCCAGGCTTACCTCAGGTGTGACCGGGGAGCTGTTTTTT

clone_size: -
j_call: TRBJ2-1
cdr3_length: 14
d_call: -
v_call: TRBV5-1
cdr3_aa: CASTPGTLYNEQFF
cdr3_nt: TGCGCCAGCACCCCCGGGACACTTTACAATGAGCAGTTCTTC

clone_size: -
j_call: TRBJ1-2
cdr3_length: 14
d_call: TRBD1
v_call: TRBV20-1
cdr3_aa: CSASHVRGNYGYTF
cdr3_nt: TGCAGTGCTAGTCACGTCAGGGGGAACTATGGCTACACCTTC

clone_size: -
j_call: TRBJ1-2
cdr3_length: 15
d_call: TRBD1
v_call: TRBV4-1
cdr3_aa: CASRVQGASNYGYTF
cdr3_nt: TGCGCCAGCAGGGTACAGGGGGCATCTAACTATGGCTACACCTTC

clone_size: -
j_call: TRBJ2-1
cdr3_length: 14
d_call: -
v_call: TRBV28
cdr3_aa: CASSVTRPNNEQFF
cdr3_nt: TGTGCCAGCAGTGTGACTAGACCCAACAATGAGCAGTTCTTC

clone_size: -
j_call: TRBJ1-2
cdr3_length: 15
d_call: -
v_call: TRBV5-1
cdr3_aa: CASSLEVQGWDGYTF
cdr3_nt: TGCGCCAGCAGCTTGGAAGTCCAGGGATGGGATGGCTACACCTTC

clone_size: -
j_call: TRBJ1-4
cdr3_length: 14
d_call: TRBD1
v_call: TRBV5-1
cdr3_aa: CASSSQGIGEKLFF
cdr3_nt: TGTGCCAGCAGCTCACAGGGGATCGGTGAAAAACTGTTTTTT

clone_size: -
j_call: TRBJ2-7
cdr3_length: 14
d_call: TRBD1
v_call: TRBV19
cdr3_aa: CASSTTGVPYEQYF
cdr3_nt: TGTGCCAGTAGTACCACAGGGGTGCCCTACGAGCAGTACTTC

clone_size: -
j_call: TRBJ1-1
cdr3_length: 13
d_call: -
v_call: TRBV28
cdr3_aa: CASSKGQNTEAFF
cdr3_nt: TGTGCCAGCAGTAAGGGACAGAACACTGAAGCTTTCTTT

clone_size: -
j_call: TRBJ2-2
cdr3_length: 16
d_call: TRBD2
v_call: TRBV2
cdr3_aa: CASQVSTSGRTGELFF
cdr3_nt: TGTGCCAGCCAAGTTAGCACTAGCGGGAGGACCGGGGAGCTGTTTTTT

clone_size: -
j_call: TRBJ1-2
cdr3_length: 13
d_call: -
v_call: TRBV2
cdr3_aa: CASSDSGGYGYTF
cdr3_nt: TGTGCCAGCAGTGATAGCGGGGGCTATGGCTATACCTTC

clone_size: -
j_call: TRBJ2-3
cdr3_length: 15
d_call: TRBD2
v_call: TRBV3-1/TRBV3-2
cdr3_aa: CASSQAGGGTDTQYF
cdr3_nt: TGTGCCAGCAGCCAAGCGGGAGGGGGCACAGATACGCAGTATTTT

clone_size: -
j_call: TRBJ2-5
cdr3_length: 17
d_call: TRBD2
v_call: TRBV7-8
cdr3_aa: CASTPRRVAGAQETQYF
cdr3_nt: TGTGCCAGCACCCCACGGAGGGTAGCGGGGGCACAAGAGACCCAGTACTTC

clone_size: -
j_call: TRBJ1-4
cdr3_length: 14
d_call: -
v_call: TRBV18
cdr3_aa: CASSLGQPNEKLFF
cdr3_nt: TGTGCCAGCTCACTTGGACAGCCCAATGAAAAACTGTTTTTT

clone_size: few
j_call: TRBJ2-5
cdr3_length: 14
d_call: -
v_call: TRBV18
cdr3_aa: CASSPPGQKETQYF
cdr3_nt: TGTGCCAGCTCACCACCCGGACAGAAAGAGACCCAGTACTTC

clone_size: -
j_call: TRBJ1-2
cdr3_length: 16
d_call: TRBD1
v_call: TRBV4-1
cdr3_aa: CASSPLTGGYLYGYTF
cdr3_nt: TGCGCCAGCAGCCCATTGACAGGGGGATATCTCTATGGCTACACCTTC

clone_size: -
j_call: TRBJ2-3
cdr3_length: 16
d_call: -
v_call: TRBV15
cdr3_aa: CATSRDTGPSTDTQYF
cdr3_nt: TGTGCCACCAGCAGAGATACAGGGCCTAGCACAGATACGCAGTATTTT

clone_size: -
j_call: TRBJ1-5
cdr3_length: 17
d_call: TRBD1
v_call: TRBV15
cdr3_aa: CATSRRQGTVGNQPQHF
cdr3_nt: TGTGCCACCAGCCGACGACAGGGGACGGTTGGGAATCAGCCCCAGCATTTT

clone_size: -
j_call: TRBJ1-1
cdr3_length: 14
d_call: TRBD1
v_call: TRBV7-2
cdr3_aa: CASSITGTGGRAFF
cdr3_nt: TGTGCCAGCAGTATAACCGGGACAGGGGGCCGAGCTTTCTTT

clone_size: -
j_call: TRBJ2-7
cdr3_length: 21
d_call: TRBD2
v_call: TRBV7-2
cdr3_aa: CASSLAPKLAGGPPGAYEQYF
cdr3_nt: TGTGCCAGCAGCTTAGCACCAAAACTAGCGGGAGGGCCTCCCGGGGCCTACGAGCAGTACTTC

clone_size: -
j_call: TRBJ2-1
cdr3_length: 15
d_call: TRBD1
v_call: TRBV19
cdr3_aa: CASSLTGGSYNEQFF
cdr3_nt: TGTGCCAGTAGTTTAACAGGGGGTTCCTACAATGAGCAGTTCTTC

clone_size: -
j_call: TRBJ1-2
cdr3_length: 13
d_call: TRBD1
v_call: TRBV2
cdr3_aa: CASSIGQDYGYTF
cdr3_nt: TGTGCCAGCAGTATCGGACAGGATTATGGCTACACCTTC

clone_size: -
j_call: TRBJ1-3
cdr3_length: 15
d_call: TRBD1
v_call: TRBV6-1
cdr3_aa: CASSEGVTGGNTIYF
cdr3_nt: TGTGCCAGCAGTGAAGGCGTGACAGGGGGAAACACCATATATTTT

clone_size: once
j_call: TRBJ1-3
cdr3_length: 15
d_call: -
v_call: TRBV6-1
cdr3_aa: CASSEGHYSGNTIYF
cdr3_nt: TGTGCCAGCAGTGAAGGGCATTACTCTGGAAACACCATATATTTT

clone_size: -
j_call: TRBJ2-3
cdr3_length: 12
d_call: -
v_call: TRBV19
cdr3_aa: CASRIGVDTQYF
cdr3_nt: TGTGCCAGTAGGATAGGAGTAGATACGCAGTATTTT

clone_size: -
j_call: TRBJ2-7
cdr3_length: 15
d_call: TRBD2
v_call: TRBV11-3
cdr3_aa: CASSKTSGNPYEQYF
cdr3_nt: TGTGCCAGCAGCAAAACTAGCGGGAATCCCTACGAGCAGTACTTC

clone_size: once
j_call: TRBJ1-3
cdr3_length: 15
d_call: -
v_call: TRBV9
cdr3_aa: CASSREAISGNTIYF
cdr3_nt: TGTGCCAGCAGCCGAGAGGCCATCTCTGGAAACACCATATATTTT

clone_size: few
j_call: TRBJ2-7
cdr3_length: 16
d_call: TRBD2
v_call: TRBV4-2
cdr3_aa: CASSQEGLADLYEQYF
cdr3_nt: TGTGCCAGCAGCCAAGAGGGACTAGCGGACCTCTACGAGCAGTACTTC

clone_size: -
j_call: TRBJ1-1
cdr3_length: 17
d_call: -
v_call: TRBV19
cdr3_aa: CASSIRGAGAENTEAFF
cdr3_nt: TGTGCCAGTAGTATCCGGGGGGCAGGGGCGGAGAACACTGAAGCTTTCTTT

clone_size: -
j_call: TRBJ2-2
cdr3_length: 15
d_call: -
v_call: TRBV5-1
cdr3_aa: CASSMTGQNTGELFF
cdr3_nt: TGTGCCAGCAGCATGACAGGACAGAACACCGGGGAGCTGTTTTTT

clone_size: -
j_call: TRBJ1-2
cdr3_length: 16
d_call: -
v_call: TRBV6-5
cdr3_aa: CASSYSPLVKEDGYTF
cdr3_nt: TGTGCCAGCAGTTACTCGCCCCTCGTCAAAGAGGATGGCTACACCTTC

clone_size: -
j_call: TRBJ2-1
cdr3_length: 16
d_call: -
v_call: TRBV7-9
cdr3_aa: CASSPGQLESDNEQFF
cdr3_nt: TGTGCCAGCAGTCCAGGACAACTTGAGAGTGACAATGAGCAGTTCTTC

clone_size: few
j_call: TRBJ1-2
cdr3_length: 12
d_call: -
v_call: TRBV12-3/TRBV12-4
cdr3_aa: CASSSRTSGYTF
cdr3_nt: TGTGCCAGCAGTTCTAGGACAAGTGGCTACACCTTC

clone_size: few
j_call: TRBJ1-3
cdr3_length: 13
d_call: -
v_call: TRBV2
cdr3_aa: CASRQDSGNTIYF
cdr3_nt: TGTGCCAGCAGGCAGGACTCTGGAAACACCATATATTTT

clone_size: -
j_call: TRBJ2-1
cdr3_length: 15
d_call: TRBD2
v_call: TRBV5-1
cdr3_aa: CASSSGTSGLNEQFF
cdr3_nt: TGTGCCAGCAGCTCCGGGACTAGCGGGTTAAATGAGCAGTTCTTC

clone_size: -
j_call: TRBJ2-1
cdr3_length: 15
d_call: TRBD2
v_call: TRBV9
cdr3_aa: CASSVGLAGNNEQFF
cdr3_nt: TGTGCCAGCAGCGTAGGACTAGCGGGAAACAATGAGCAGTTCTTC

clone_size: -
j_call: TRBJ2-5
cdr3_length: 15
d_call: TRBD2
v_call: TRBV5-1
cdr3_aa: CASSLVAGGKETQYF
cdr3_nt: TGCGCCAGCAGCTTGGTGGCGGGAGGGAAAGAGACCCAGTACTTC

clone_size: -
j_call: TRBJ2-5
cdr3_length: 14
d_call: -
v_call: TRBV2
cdr3_aa: CASSEARGEETQYF
cdr3_nt: TGTGCCAGCAGTGAAGCCAGGGGTGAAGAGACCCAGTACTTC